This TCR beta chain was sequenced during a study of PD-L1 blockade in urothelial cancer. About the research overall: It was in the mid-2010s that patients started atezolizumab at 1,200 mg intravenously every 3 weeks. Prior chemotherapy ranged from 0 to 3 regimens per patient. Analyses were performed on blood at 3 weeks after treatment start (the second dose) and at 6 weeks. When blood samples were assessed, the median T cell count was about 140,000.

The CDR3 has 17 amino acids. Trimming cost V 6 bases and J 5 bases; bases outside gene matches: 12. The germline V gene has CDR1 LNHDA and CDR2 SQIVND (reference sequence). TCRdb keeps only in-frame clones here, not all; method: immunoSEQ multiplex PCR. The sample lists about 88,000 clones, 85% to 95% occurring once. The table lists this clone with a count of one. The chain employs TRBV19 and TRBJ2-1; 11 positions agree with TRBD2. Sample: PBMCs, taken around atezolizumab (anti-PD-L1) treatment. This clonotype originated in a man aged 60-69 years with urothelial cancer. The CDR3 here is CASSRTSGSLRDNEQFF. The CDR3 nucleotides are TGTGCCAGTAGCCGAACTAGCGGGAGCCTTAGGGACAATGAGCAGTTCTTC.